These 12 T cell receptor beta chains share one sample of origin, sequenced in a study of cytomegalovirus exposure and HLA in healthy donors. Use of 60 Vbeta and 13 Jbeta primers characterized the PCR. TCRdb's copy holds only in-frame clones and misses some; the assay was immunoSEQ multiplex PCR. The profile covers some 130,000 clones, with approximately 83% appearing a single time and about 3.4% taken by the ten largest. Sequenced: PBMCs. The receptor set was obtained from a middle-aged man in good health and CMV-seronegative.

J is TRBJ2-3 and V is TRBV6-5, with 7 bases aligning to TRBD1. The V segment lost 5 bases and the J segment 2 bases; nucleotides outside the gene matches: 7. The CDR3 has 15 residues. CDR1 and CDR2 from the germline V gene are MNHEY and SVGAGI. This chain's CDR3 is CASSARQGYTDTQYF. The CDR3 DNA is TGTGCCAGCAGTGCCCGACAGGGCTACACAGATACGCAGTATTTT.

A single count supports this clone. The CDR3 nucleotides are TGTGCCTGGGGCCTACTAGGTACCGATACGCAGTATTTT. It specifies CAWGLLGTDTQYF. V gene TRBV30 combines with J gene TRBJ2-3; the D gene is possibly TRBD2 (5 bases). The CDR3 consists of 13 residues. Germline values: CDR1 GTSNPN, CDR2 SVGIG (reference sequence). The V gene lost 5 bases and the J gene lost 6 bases, with 15 bases spanning the gap.

This clone appeared a few times. The gene calls are TRBV30 and TRBJ1-1; no definite D call. CDR3 size: 14 residues. V was cut by 0 bases and J by 5 bases, with 13 bases left in between. The germline V gene has CDR1 GTSNPN and CDR2 SVGIG (reference sequence). In DNA form, the CDR3 reads TGTGCCTGGAGTGTATCCCCAGGCCGAACTGAAGCTTTCTTT. This codes for CAWSVSPGRTEAFF.

The chain couples TRBV11-3 to TRBJ2-1, with D possibly being TRBD1 (6 bases). The V gene lost 5 bases and the J gene lost 9 bases, with 11 bases spanning the gap. This CDR3 has 12 amino acids. Germline CDR1 SGHNT, CDR2 YENEEA. The CDR3 loop reads CASSPGVAEQFF. DNA for the CDR3: TGTGCCAGCAGCCCAGGGGTCGCTGAGCAGTTCTTC.

This clone was counted only a few times. The genes are TRBV18 and TRBJ2-7, with 7 positions matching TRBD2. The germline gives CDR1 KGHSH, CDR2 LQKENI. The length of the CDR3 is 15 residues. With 3 bases clipped from V and 5 bases from J, the junction kept 10 bases outside the gene matches. CDR3 sequence (DNA): TGTGCCAGCTCACCGTCCTTGGCGGGAGTGAACGAGCAGTACTTC. Protein product: CASSPSLAGVNEQYF.

V and J are TRBV19 and TRBJ1-1; no clear D gene. Trimming left V 1 base short and J 5 bases short, with 17 bases between. The V gene's germline CDR1 is LNHDA and CDR2 SQIVND (reference sequence). The CDR3 runs to 16 residues. CDR3 DNA: TGTGCCAGTAGTATAGCGAATTTGGGCGGGGAAACTGAAGCTTTCTTT. Protein product: CASSIANLGGETEAFF.

The chain couples TRBV9 to TRBJ1-2; 8 bases map to TRBD1. V trimming: 3 bases; J trimming: 4 bases; junction bases outside the gene matches: 8. This CDR3 contains 15 residues. Germline values: CDR1 SGDLS, CDR2 YYNGEE. CDR3 sequence reads: CASSAQGQGLYGYTF. For the CDR3, the DNA is TGTGCCAGCAGCGCCCAAGGACAGGGACTCTATGGCTACACCTTC.

The chain combines TRBV10-3 with TRBJ1-1; no clear D gene. The CDR3 consists of 15 residues. Germline assignment: CDR1 ENHRY and CDR2 SYGVKD. The V gene lost 2 bases and the J gene lost 1 base, with 11 bases spanning the gap. Here the CDR3 DNA reads TGTGCCATCAGTGAGGTGGGAGGAACGAACACTGAAGCTTTCTTT. This sequence encodes CAISEVGGTNTEAFF.

The chain couples TRBV5-3 to TRBJ1-5; D is unresolved. TRBV5-3 qualifies as an ORF whose function is uncertain. Trimming left V 5 bases short and J 10 bases short, with 10 bases between. This CDR3 comprises 11 residues. The DNA for the CDR3 is TGTGCCAGAAGTCGCGAGGGACCCCAGCATTTT. Translating it yields CARSREGPQHF.

V and J are TRBV5-6 and TRBJ1-1; 7 bases are a match to TRBD1. Per the germline V gene, CDR1 is SGHDT and CDR2 is YYEEEE. The ends lost 1 base at V and 4 bases at J; junction bases unmatched: 4. This CDR3 has 14 amino acids. The CDR3 region is CASSLLTGITEAFF. The CDR3 DNA reads as TGTGCCAGCAGCTTGTTGACAGGGATCACTGAAGCTTTCTTT.

The chain carries TRBV9 and TRBJ2-3; D ambiguous. CDR3 size: 13 residues. The ends were cut back, 7 bases at V and 3 bases at J, with 12 bases in the middle. From germline, CDR1 is SGDLS and CDR2 YYNGEE. The CDR3 protein is CASGPDMTDTQYF. Here the CDR3 DNA reads TGTGCCAGCGGGCCCGACATGACAGATACGCAGTATTTT. The full variable domain, in which reference TRBV9 and TRBJ2-3 provide the parts outside the CDR3, is DSGVTQTPKHLITATGQRVTLRCSPRSGDLSVYWYQQSLDQGLQFLIQYYNGEERAKGNILERFSAQQFPDLHSELNLSSLELGDSALYFCASGPDMTDTQYFGPGTRLTVL.

This clone was counted a few times. The chain couples TRBV4-2 to TRBJ1-5; 12 nucleotides match TRBD1. V lost 3 bases, J lost 6 bases, and 6 bases stayed unmatched. This CDR3 has 16 residues. CDR1 is LGHNA, CDR2 YNFKEQ, per germline. CDR3 protein: CASSQGGQGASQPQHF. The CDR3 nucleotides read TGTGCCAGCAGCCAGGGGGGACAGGGGGCGAGTCAGCCCCAGCATTTT.